The T cell receptor (beta chain) under discussion was sequenced for a study of blood T cells in healthy people across ages. PCR was performed a second time for roughly 7 to 12 cycles using a sample-barcoded 5' primer and a J-beta primer mix. MiXCR, run by TCRdb on the 5' RACE reads, gives a single entry per CDR3 protein. The sample comprises approximately 780,000 distinct CDR3 sequences, 20% to 30% of which are singletons, and 2.5% to 3.5% rests with the top ten. The germline V gene has CDR1 SEHNR and CDR2 FQNEAQ (reference sequence). The CDR3 is 13 amino acids. V was clipped by 8 bases and J by 1 base; unmatched bases: 0. Caucasian individuals from Russia who were healthy and aged roughly 6 to 100 acted as donors. A further study also used this sample, focusing on T cells of mothers and their children.

Sequenced material: blood. The chain couples TRBV7-9 to TRBJ1-1; 11 bases line up with TRBD1. The TCR originated in a boy between 10 and 17 years old in good health. CDR3 coding DNA: TGTGCCAGCGGACAGGGGGCGAACACTGAAGCTTTCTTT. Translation gives CASGQGANTEAFF.